The 24 T cell receptor beta chains given below trace back to one sample, sequenced in a study of blood T cells in healthy people across ages (dated by TCRdb to 2013 to 2016). The method behind the library was 5' RACE. Data came from an Illumina HiSeq 2500. A second PCR of about 7 to 12 cycles was performed with a sample-barcoded 5' primer and a J-beta primer mix. Clones were called with MiXCR by TCRdb after fastp trimmed the public reads at Q25, and only in-frame beta chains were retained. Every entry covers one CDR3 protein and lists the most common genes and DNA from its rows. Within this sample are 1,500,000 or so distinct CDR3 sequences, with approximately 43% of them counted one time only. The top ten constitute about 4.1% of the sample. Sequencing was performed on blood. The receptors derive from a woman younger than 35 in good health.

A few counts support this clonotype. V usage is TRBV12-3 or TRBV12-4 and J usage is TRBJ2-3; the match to TRBD1 covers 8 bases. The CDR3 covers 15 residues. The V segment lost 5 bases and the J segment 1 base; nucleotides outside the gene matches: 5. In DNA form, the CDR3 reads TGTGCCAGCAGTGCAGGGGGCGCTGGCACAGATACGCAGTATTTT. Translation: CASSAGGAGTDTQYF.

Worth noting for this clonotype: Relative to the germline gene, one junction end is altered; a read error may explain this. The chain carries TRBV2 and TRBJ1-4; the D gene is possibly TRBD1 (5 bases). Looked up from germline, CDR1 is SNHLY and CDR2 is FYNNEI. The CDR3 contains 15 residues. The CDR3: CAITKEGARNEELFF. DNA of the CDR3: TGTGCCATCACCAAAGAAGGGGCGCGGAATGAAGAACTGTTTTTT.

This clonotype has a count of ten or more. The gene calls are TRBV12-3 or TRBV12-4 and TRBJ2-3; no reliable D call. CDR3 size: 14 residues. Trimming took off 2 bases at V and 5 bases at J, with 11 bases between the two ends. The CDR3 protein is CASSLQSQEDTQYF. The CDR3 DNA is TGTGCCAGCAGTTTACAATCGCAGGAAGATACGCAGTATTTT.

As to this clonotype: This may stem from a read error, because a much larger clone lies one nucleotide away. The rearrangement links TRBV29-1 to TRBJ2-1, with unresolved D. The germline V gene encodes CDR1 SQVTM and CDR2 ANQGSEA. The CDR3 has 13 residues. Written as DNA, the CDR3 is TGCAGCATTGAAGTGCACAACCACAATGAGCAGTTCTTC. Residues: CSIEVHNHNEQFF.

A few counts support this clonotype. The gene calls are TRBV3-1 and TRBJ1-1; 10 positions agree with TRBD1. Germline V gene data show CDR1 as LGHDT and CDR2 as YNNKEL (reference sequence). The CDR3 runs 14 residues. The trim removed 2 bases at V and 8 bases at J, leaving 5 bases unmatched. As DNA, the CDR3 is TGTGCCAGCAGCCAATCTGACAGGGGGCGCGAAGCTTTCTTT. This gives the protein CASSQSDRGREAFF.

This clonotype occurred a few times. J is TRBJ2-5 and V is TRBV10-3, with D perhaps TRBD2 (6 bases). Trimming pared 6 bases from V and 0 bases from J, leaving 8 bases between. The CDR3 runs to 13 residues. Looked up from germline, CDR1 is ENHRY and CDR2 is SYGVKD. CDR3 nucleotide sequence: TGTGCCATCAGCGGGGGATACCAAGAGACCCAGTACTTC. This codes for CAISGGYQETQYF.

V and J are TRBV20-1 and TRBJ2-3; 9 nucleotides align to TRBD1. J was trimmed by 2 bases and V by 6 bases; bases with no gene match: 12. The CDR3 is 16 amino acids. CDR1 is DFQATT and CDR2 is SNEGSKA in the germline V gene (reference sequence). CDR3 DNA: TGCAGTGCCGTTAAACAGGGGGCAAAGATCACAGATACGCAGTATTTT. Translating it yields CSAVKQGAKITDTQYF.

This clonotype was recorded a few times. The CDR3 loop reads CSARSRFANTGELFF. The CDR3 DNA follows: TGCAGCGCCCGTAGCAGGTTCGCGAACACCGGGGAGCTGTTTTTT. V usage is TRBV29-1 and J usage is TRBJ2-2; D gene uncertain. Germline loops: CDR1 SQVTM, CDR2 ANQGSEA. Trimming removed 7 bases from V and 0 bases from J, with 15 bases in between. This CDR3 region has 15 residues.

The V and J genes are TRBV7-3 and TRBJ1-6; tentative D call: TRBD1 (5 bases). The CDR3 has 14 amino acids. Trimming shortened V by 5 bases and J by 8 bases, and 13 bases separated the two germline ends. Germline V gene sequence: CDR1 SGHTA, CDR2 FQGTGA. The DNA for the CDR3 is TGTGCCAGCAGCATAGGGGTCTCGGATTCACCCCTCCACTTT. Its translation: CASSIGVSDSPLHF. The whole variable domain, filled in from reference TRBV7-3 and TRBJ1-6, reads GAGVSQTPSNKVTEKGKYVELRCDPISGHTALYWYRQSLGQGPEFLIYFQGTGAADDSGLPNDRFFAVRPEGSVSTLKIQRTERGDSAVYLCASSIGVSDSPLHFGNGTRLTVT.

The chain couples TRBV7-6 to TRBJ1-1, with 8 bases lining up with TRBD1. Germline assignment: CDR1 SGHVS and CDR2 FNYEAQ. The CDR3 is 15 amino acids. V lost 5 bases, J lost 3 bases, and 8 bases stayed unmatched. CDR3 DNA sequence: TGTGCCAGCAGCCACCGAGGGGACAGGTACACTGAAGCTTTCTTT. Translated, it gives CASSHRGDRYTEAFF.

V and J are TRBV7-2 and TRBJ2-1, with 13 bases identical to TRBD2. J was trimmed by 6 bases and V by 5 bases; bases with no gene match: 10. CDR1 and CDR2 from the germline V gene are SGHTA and FQGNSA. CDR3 length equals 17 residues. CDR3 amino acids: CASSGLAGVPPINEQFF. For the CDR3, the DNA is TGTGCCAGCAGCGGACTAGCGGGAGTACCCCCCATCAATGAGCAGTTCTTC.

The rearrangement links TRBV6-5 to TRBJ2-7, with D hard to call. The CDR3 covers 13 residues. With 0 bases removed from V and 6 bases from J, the gap between germline ends came to 9 bases. CDR1 and CDR2 (germline): MNHEY, SVGAGI. The CDR3 sequence: CASSYSRHLEQYF. In DNA form, the CDR3 reads TGTGCCAGCAGTTACTCGAGACATCTCGAGCAGTACTTC.

The chain joins TRBV20-1 to TRBJ2-6; perhaps TRBD1 as D (5 bases). Between the trimmed V and J ends, which lost 5 bases and 2 bases, there was a span of 13 bases. From germline, CDR1 is DFQATT and CDR2 SNEGSKA (reference sequence). CDR3 size: 15 residues. The CDR3 loop reads CSAGPTGAGANVLTF. The CDR3 DNA reads TGCAGTGCTGGACCCACAGGCGCTGGGGCCAACGTCCTGACTTTC.

This clonotype was found a few times. The genes are TRBV6-1 and TRBJ1-2; D perhaps matches TRBD1 (6 bases). Germline CDR1 and CDR2: MNHNS and SASEGT. There are 15 residues in the CDR3. Trimming stripped 2 bases from V and 8 bases from J, with 18 bases between. The CDR3 DNA reads as TGTGCCAGCAGTGAATTGTATCCAGGGGTAGACGGCTACACCTTC. It codes for CASSELYPGVDGYTF.

This clonotype was counted between two and nine times. The CDR3 reads CASSLGTSGTEQFF. CDR3 coding DNA: TGTGCCAGCAGTTTAGGGACTAGCGGGACTGAGCAGTTCTTC. This sequence joins TRBV12-3 or TRBV12-4 and TRBJ2-1; 12 nucleotides agree with TRBD2. With V trimmed by 1 base and J by 9 bases, 1 base remained unmatched. There are 14 residues in the CDR3.

The genes are TRBV10-3 and TRBJ2-3, with TRBD1 as a possible D gene (6 bases). The germline V gene has CDR1 ENHRY and CDR2 SYGVKD. The CDR3 consists of 13 residues. Trimming pared 9 bases from V and 0 bases from J, leaving 10 bases between. CDR3 residues: CAIAGASTDTQYF. In DNA form, the CDR3 reads TGTGCCATTGCAGGGGCTAGCACAGATACGCAGTATTTT.

The chain carries TRBV29-1 and TRBJ2-1; the D gene is possibly TRBD1 (6 bases). V was clipped by 6 bases and J by 9 bases, with 15 bases between them. The CDR3 is made up of 12 amino acids. The germline gives CDR1 SQVTM, CDR2 ANQGSEA. CDR3 protein: CSVDDRRREQFF. The DNA of the CDR3 is TGCAGCGTCGATGACAGGCGGCGTGAGCAGTTCTTC.

The sample holds a few counts of this clonotype. This chain uses TRBV7-6 with TRBJ2-1, with TRBD2 matching over 12 bases. Germline values: CDR1 SGHVS, CDR2 FNYEAQ. CDR3 length: 17 residues. With 4 bases clipped from V and 5 bases from J, the junction kept 9 bases outside the gene matches. CDR3 sequence: CASSSHRTSGNHNEQFF. The CDR3 DNA is TGTGCCAGCAGCTCCCACCGGACTAGCGGGAACCACAATGAGCAGTTCTTC.

The rearrangement uses TRBV20-1 and TRBJ2-1, with 13 bases identical to TRBD2. The J call may be faulty, since TRBJ2-7 better matches the DNA end. CDR1 is DFQATT, CDR2 SNEGSKA, per germline (reference sequence). CDR3 length: 15 amino acids. The CDR3: CSAPRLAGGYNEQYF. DNA of the CDR3: TGCAGTGCTCCCCGACTAGCGGGAGGCTACAATGAGCAGTACTTC.

This clonotype appeared many times. The chain has TRBV12-3 or TRBV12-4 and TRBJ2-7, with D hard to call. V gave up 8 bases and J gave up 0 bases, with 11 bases separating them. CDR3 length: 13 residues. The CDR3 nucleotides read TGTGCCAGCGTCGGCACAAACTCCTACGAGCAGTACTTC. This encodes CASVGTNSYEQYF.

The chain employs TRBV7-3 and TRBJ2-5; 7 nucleotides match TRBD1. Looked up from germline, CDR1 is SGHTA and CDR2 is FQGTGA. J lost 2 bases, V lost 5 bases, and 11 bases had no gene match. This CDR3 has 16 amino acids. This CDR3 is CASSMQPPGQQETQYF. The CDR3 DNA reads TGTGCCAGCAGCATGCAACCCCCGGGACAGCAAGAGACCCAGTACTTC. Using reference TRBV7-3 and TRBJ2-5 for the parts outside the CDR3, the full variable domain is GAGVSQTPSNKVTEKGKYVELRCDPISGHTALYWYRQSLGQGPEFLIYFQGTGAADDSGLPNDRFFAVRPEGSVSTLKIQRTERGDSAVYLCASSMQPPGQQETQYFGPGTRLLVL.

The rearrangement joins TRBV29-1 to TRBJ2-5, with 13 positions matching TRBD2. V shed 6 bases and J 11 bases; nucleotides not matched to a gene: 12. CDR3 length: 14 amino acids. Germline V gene lookup returns CDR1 SQVTM and CDR2 ANQGSEA. The CDR3 loop reads CSVNGLAGVYEQYF. The CDR3 nucleotides are TGCAGCGTAAATGGACTAGCGGGAGTTTATGAGCAGTACTTC.

The table lists this clonotype with a few counts. Germline and junction disagree at one end, which may indicate a read error. The chain recombines TRBV7-7 with TRBJ2-1, with D tentatively TRBD1 or TRBD2 (5 bases each). The germline V gene encodes CDR1 SSHAT and CDR2 FNYEAQ (reference sequence). The CDR3 totals 14 residues. This chain's CDR3 is CASSLSRGDAEQFF. The DNA for the CDR3 is TGTGCTAGCAGCTTATCGCGAGGGGACGCCGAGCAGTTCTTC.

The chain uses TRBV28 and TRBJ1-4; D is possibly TRBD1 (6 bases). The germline V gene encodes CDR1 MDHEN and CDR2 SYDVKM. The CDR3 length is 15 residues. Trimming pared 4 bases from V and 7 bases from J, leaving 16 bases between. This chain's CDR3 is CASSSPGARVEKLFF. As DNA, the CDR3 is TGTGCCAGCAGTTCCCCAGGGGCGCGGGTTGAAAAACTGTTTTTT.